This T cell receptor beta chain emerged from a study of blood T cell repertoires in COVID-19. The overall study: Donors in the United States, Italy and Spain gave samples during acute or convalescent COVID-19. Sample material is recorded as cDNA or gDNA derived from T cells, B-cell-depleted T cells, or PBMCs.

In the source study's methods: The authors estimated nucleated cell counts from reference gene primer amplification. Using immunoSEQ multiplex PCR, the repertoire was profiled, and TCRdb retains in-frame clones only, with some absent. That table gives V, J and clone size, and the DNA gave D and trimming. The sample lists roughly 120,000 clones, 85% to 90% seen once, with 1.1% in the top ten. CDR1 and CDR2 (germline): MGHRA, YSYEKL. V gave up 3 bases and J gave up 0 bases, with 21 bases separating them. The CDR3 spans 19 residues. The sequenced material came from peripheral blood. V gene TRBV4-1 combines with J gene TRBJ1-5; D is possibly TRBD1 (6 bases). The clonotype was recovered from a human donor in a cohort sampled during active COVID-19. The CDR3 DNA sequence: TGCGCCAGCAGCCACCTCAATTTGCGGGGGGGCACTAGCAATCAGCCCCAGCATTTT. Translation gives CASSHLNLRGGTSNQPQHF.